Shown below are 2 T cell receptor beta chains from a single sample sequenced in a study of response to subunit inactivated influenza vaccine. TCRdb fed the RT-PCR reads into MiXCR, producing one record per CDR3 protein. The sample lists 500,000 to 600,000 distinct CDR3 sequences, approximately 12% occurring once. The source was PBMCs from blood, collected on the day of vaccination. These receptors all stem from a man aged 45-65 years who received an inactivated influenza vaccine.

This clonotype has only a few counts. The chain is built from TRBV6-2 or TRBV6-3 and TRBJ2-6; D is possibly TRBD1 or TRBD2 (6 bases each). CDR3 size: 17 residues. Germline lookup yields CDR1 MNHEY and CDR2 SVGEGT. V was clipped by 5 bases and J by 12 bases, with 26 bases between them. CDR3 nucleotide sequence: TGTGCCAGCAGTGCGGACAGCTTCCCGGGGGAGGCGCGCGTCCTGACTTTC. Its translation: CASSADSFPGEARVLTF.

This clonotype appeared a few times. The chain joins TRBV6-2 or TRBV6-3 to TRBJ1-1, with TRBD1 identical over 7 bases. V gave up 5 bases and J gave up 5 bases; unmatched junction bases: 14. Germline loops: CDR1 MNHEY, CDR2 SVGEGT. The CDR3 length is 16 residues. CDR3 sequence: CASSPDREAFGTEAFF. Written as DNA, the CDR3 is TGTGCCAGCAGTCCCGACAGGGAGGCTTTTGGGACTGAAGCTTTCTTT.